This T cell receptor beta chain was recovered during a study of T cell responses to AZD1222 COVID-19 vaccine. The method was immunoSEQ multiplex PCR; TCRdb's version includes in-frame clones alone and lacks a portion of them. The repertoire holds around 120,000 clones, just over 90% seen once, with 5% in the top ten. Points from the study as a whole: Baseline testing showed seropositivity in only six or seven AZD1222 recipients. Sampling captured repertoires only after the peak T cell response.

The ends were cut back, 4 bases at V and 3 bases at J, with 13 bases in the middle. This CDR3 is built from 15 residues. Germline values: CDR1 SGDLS, CDR2 YYNGEE. Recipients boosted at about 4 weeks or about 12 weeks are pooled. In regard to this clone: Its antigen is undetermined.

The V gene is TRBV9, the J gene TRBJ2-2; D may be TRBD2 (5 bases). The sequencing used peripheral blood, collected 28 days after the second AZD1222 dose. The TCR comes from an adult who received the AZD1222 COVID-19 vaccine. The DNA of the CDR3 is TGTGCCAGCAGCACCCGAGGGCAGCACACCGGGGAGCTGTTTTTT. Residues: CASSTRGQHTGELFF.